These T cell receptor beta chains were read from a single sample in a study of response to subunit inactivated influenza vaccine. From the RT-PCR reads, TCRdb called clonotypes with MiXCR, one entry per CDR3 protein. Altogether 530,000 or so distinct CDR3 sequences are present, approximately 14% being singletons, with the ten largest covering 8.5% to 14%. The sequenced sample was PBMCs from blood, obtained about 12 days after vaccination. These receptors all stem from a man aged 50 or older who received an inactivated influenza vaccine. Both conserved end residues are part of each CDR3. Each record gives: V gene, D gene, J gene, clone size, CDR3 DNA, CDR3 protein. The D gene is left open where the match is weak. Rows give clone size only sometimes, using once, few, many, or a class for an expanded clone.

v_call: TRBV6-1
d_call: TRBD2
j_call: TRBJ2-2
clone_size: -
cdr3_nt: TGTGCCAGCCAATCTGGGGTAGCGGGTTATACCGGGGAGCTGTTTTTT
cdr3_aa: CASQSGVAGYTGELFF

v_call: TRBV11-2
d_call: -
j_call: TRBJ1-6
clone_size: many
cdr3_nt: TGTGCCAGCAGCTTAGACTACCCGGGGCGTGTCAATTCACCCCTCCACTTT
cdr3_aa: CASSLDYPGRVNSPLHF

v_call: TRBV27
d_call: -
j_call: TRBJ1-1
clone_size: -
cdr3_nt: TGTGCCAGCAGTTTATCGGTAGGGGGAGATACTGAAGCTTTCTTT
cdr3_aa: CASSLSVGGDTEAFF

v_call: TRBV11-2
d_call: -
j_call: TRBJ2-1
clone_size: -
cdr3_nt: TGTGCCAGCAGTTCATTGCATATCCCGAGCCCCAATGAGCAGTTCTTC
cdr3_aa: CASSSLHIPSPNEQFF

v_call: TRBV5-1
d_call: TRBD1
j_call: TRBJ1-2
clone_size: many
cdr3_nt: TGCGCCAGCAGCTTACAGGGGCCTGACTATGGCTACACCTTC
cdr3_aa: CASSLQGPDYGYTF

v_call: TRBV19
d_call: -
j_call: TRBJ1-2
clone_size: many
cdr3_nt: TGTGCCACCCCAACCAGGGATGGCTACACCTTC
cdr3_aa: CATPTRDGYTF

v_call: TRBV14
d_call: -
j_call: TRBJ2-1
clone_size: once
cdr3_nt: TGTGCCAGCAGCCAATTCAGGGTACGGAGTAATGAGCAGTTCTTC
cdr3_aa: CASSQFRVRSNEQFF

v_call: TRBV29-1
d_call: TRBD1
j_call: TRBJ2-3
clone_size: few
cdr3_nt: TGCAGCGCCAGGACAGGGTCGGCTGGTACAGATACGCAGTATTTT
cdr3_aa: CSARTGSAGTDTQYF

v_call: TRBV20-1
d_call: TRBD1
j_call: TRBJ1-1
clone_size: -
cdr3_nt: TGCAGTGCGCTGCCGGGACAGATGAACACTGAAGCTTTCTTT
cdr3_aa: CSALPGQMNTEAFF

v_call: TRBV11-2
d_call: -
j_call: TRBJ2-2
clone_size: -
cdr3_nt: TGTGCCAGCAGCCAGAGACTAGGTCAGCTGTTTTTT
cdr3_aa: CASSQRLGQLFF

v_call: TRBV5-6
d_call: -
j_call: TRBJ2-7
clone_size: -
cdr3_nt: TGTGCCAGCAGCTTGGCCATGTCGATATACGAGCAGTACTTC
cdr3_aa: CASSLAMSIYEQYF